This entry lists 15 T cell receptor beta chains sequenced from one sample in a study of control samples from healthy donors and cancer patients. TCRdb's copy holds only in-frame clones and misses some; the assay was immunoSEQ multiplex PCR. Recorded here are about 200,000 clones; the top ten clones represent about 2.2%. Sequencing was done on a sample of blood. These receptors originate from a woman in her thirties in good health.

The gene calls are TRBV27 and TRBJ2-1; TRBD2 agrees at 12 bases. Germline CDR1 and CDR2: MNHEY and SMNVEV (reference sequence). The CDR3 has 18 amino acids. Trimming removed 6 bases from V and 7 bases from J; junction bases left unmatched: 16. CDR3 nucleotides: TGTGCCAGCAGGCCGGCAAGTGCGGGACTAGCGGGTCTAAATGAGCAGTTCTTC. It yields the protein CASRPASAGLAGLNEQFF.

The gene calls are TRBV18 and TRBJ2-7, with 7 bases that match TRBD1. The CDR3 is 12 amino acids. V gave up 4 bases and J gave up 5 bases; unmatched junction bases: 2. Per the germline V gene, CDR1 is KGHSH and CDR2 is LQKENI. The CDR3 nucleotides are TGTGCCAGCTCACTAACAGGGGACGAGCAGTACTTC. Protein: CASSLTGDEQYF.

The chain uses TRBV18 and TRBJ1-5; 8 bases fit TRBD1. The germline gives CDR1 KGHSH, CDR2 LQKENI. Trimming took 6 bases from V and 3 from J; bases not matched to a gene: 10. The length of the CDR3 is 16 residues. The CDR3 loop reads CASSPGTGLNNQPQHF. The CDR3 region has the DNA TGTGCCAGCTCTCCCGGGACAGGATTAAACAATCAGCCCCAGCATTTT.

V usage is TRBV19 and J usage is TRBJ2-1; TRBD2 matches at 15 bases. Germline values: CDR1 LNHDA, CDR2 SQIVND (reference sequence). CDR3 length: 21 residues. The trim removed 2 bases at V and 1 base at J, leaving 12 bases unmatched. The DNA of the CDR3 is TGTGCCAGTAGTATACGCTTATGGACTAGCGGGGGGGCTTCGTCCTACAATGAGCAGTTCTTC. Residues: CASSIRLWTSGGASSYNEQFF.

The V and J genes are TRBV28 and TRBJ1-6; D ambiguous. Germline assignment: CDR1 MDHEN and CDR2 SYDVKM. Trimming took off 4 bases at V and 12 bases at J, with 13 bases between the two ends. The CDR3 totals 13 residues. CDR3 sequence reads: CASSSQLSLPLHF. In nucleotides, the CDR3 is TGTGCCAGCAGTTCACAGTTGTCGTTACCCCTCCACTTT.

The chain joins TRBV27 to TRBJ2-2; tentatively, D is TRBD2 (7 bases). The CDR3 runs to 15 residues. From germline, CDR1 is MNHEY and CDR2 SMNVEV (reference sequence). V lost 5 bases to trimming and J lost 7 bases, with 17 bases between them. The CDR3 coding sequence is TGTGCCAGCAGTGTTCTTCGGGGGGCTGGCGGGGAGCTGTTTTTT. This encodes CASSVLRGAGGELFF.

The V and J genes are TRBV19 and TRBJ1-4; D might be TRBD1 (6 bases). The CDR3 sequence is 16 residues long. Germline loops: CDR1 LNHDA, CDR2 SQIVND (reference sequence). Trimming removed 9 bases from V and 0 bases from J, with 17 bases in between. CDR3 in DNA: TGTGCCAGCGGTGACAGGCGAGTTGCAACTAATGAAAAACTGTTTTTT. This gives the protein CASGDRRVATNEKLFF.

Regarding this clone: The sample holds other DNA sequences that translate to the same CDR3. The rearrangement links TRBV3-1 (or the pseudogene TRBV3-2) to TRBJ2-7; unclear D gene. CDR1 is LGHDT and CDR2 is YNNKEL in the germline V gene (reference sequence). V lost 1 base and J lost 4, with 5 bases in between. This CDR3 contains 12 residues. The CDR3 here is CASSQVPYEQYF. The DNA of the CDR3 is TGTGCCAGCAGCCAAGTCCCGTACGAGCAGTACTTC.

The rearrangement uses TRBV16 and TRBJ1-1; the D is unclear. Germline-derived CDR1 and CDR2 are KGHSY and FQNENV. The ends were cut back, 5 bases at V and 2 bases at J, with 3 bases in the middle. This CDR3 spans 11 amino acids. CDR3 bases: TGTGCCAGCAGCTCAAACACTGAAGCTTTCTTT. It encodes CASSSNTEAFF.

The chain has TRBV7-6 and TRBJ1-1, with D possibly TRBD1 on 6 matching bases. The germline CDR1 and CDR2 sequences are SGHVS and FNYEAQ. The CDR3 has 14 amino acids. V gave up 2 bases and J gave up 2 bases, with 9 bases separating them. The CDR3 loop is CASSLTGTNTEAFF. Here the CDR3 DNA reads TGTGCCAGCAGCTTAACAGGGACAAACACTGAAGCTTTCTTT.

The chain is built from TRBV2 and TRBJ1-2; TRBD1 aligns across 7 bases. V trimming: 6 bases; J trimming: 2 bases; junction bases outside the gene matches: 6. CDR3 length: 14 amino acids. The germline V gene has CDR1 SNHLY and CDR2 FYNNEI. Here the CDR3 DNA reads TGTGCCAGCAGCCAAGGGACAGCAAACTATGGCTACACCTTC. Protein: CASSQGTANYGYTF.

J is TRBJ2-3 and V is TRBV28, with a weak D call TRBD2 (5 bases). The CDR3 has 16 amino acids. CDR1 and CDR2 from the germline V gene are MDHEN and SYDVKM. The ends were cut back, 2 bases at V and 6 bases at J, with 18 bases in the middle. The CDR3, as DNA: TGTGCCAGCAGTTTAGCTATGCTAGCCGGGGAGGATACGCAGTATTTT. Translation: CASSLAMLAGEDTQYF.

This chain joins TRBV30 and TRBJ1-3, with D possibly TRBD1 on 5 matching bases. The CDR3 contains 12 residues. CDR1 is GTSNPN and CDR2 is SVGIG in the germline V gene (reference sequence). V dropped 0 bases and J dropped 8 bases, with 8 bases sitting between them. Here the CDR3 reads CAWSVSGDTIYF. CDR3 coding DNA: TGTGCCTGGAGTGTGTCGGGGGACACCATATATTTT.

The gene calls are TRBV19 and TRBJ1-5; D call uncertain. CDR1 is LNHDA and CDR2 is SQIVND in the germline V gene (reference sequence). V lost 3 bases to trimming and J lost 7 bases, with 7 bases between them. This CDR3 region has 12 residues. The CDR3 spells CASSMGRQPQHF. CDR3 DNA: TGTGCCAGTAGTATGGGTAGGCAGCCCCAGCATTTT.

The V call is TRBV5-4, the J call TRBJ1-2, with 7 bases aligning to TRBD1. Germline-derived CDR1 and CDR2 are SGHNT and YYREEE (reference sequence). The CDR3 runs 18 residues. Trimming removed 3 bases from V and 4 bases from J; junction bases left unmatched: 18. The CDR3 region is CASSSPGGKTGRGYGYTF. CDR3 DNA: TGTGCCAGCAGCTCGCCAGGGGGTAAAACAGGGCGAGGCTATGGCTACACCTTC.